This TCR beta chain was recovered during a study of shared clonotypes between healthy human individuals. Study at large: A donor's plate count was three for CD4 naive and three for CD4 memory; CD8 naive had two and CD8 memory one.

The CDR3 extends over 13 amino acids. V gave up 0 bases and J gave up 7 bases, with 6 bases separating them. CDR1 and CDR2 from the germline V gene are LNHDA and SQIVND (reference sequence). Profiled with immunoSEQ multiplex PCR; TCRdb holds only in-frame clones, not every one. This table holds about 1 million clones, around four fifths found once. V gene TRBV19 combines with J gene TRBJ2-2; D is unresolved. This clonotype was obtained from a young man in good health. The sequenced sample consisted of memory CD4+ T cells sorted from blood. Subset given: CD45RA-negative fraction. The CDR3 sequence is CASSIEGIGELFF. As DNA, the CDR3 is TGTGCCAGTAGTATAGAGGGTATCGGGGAGCTGTTTTTT.